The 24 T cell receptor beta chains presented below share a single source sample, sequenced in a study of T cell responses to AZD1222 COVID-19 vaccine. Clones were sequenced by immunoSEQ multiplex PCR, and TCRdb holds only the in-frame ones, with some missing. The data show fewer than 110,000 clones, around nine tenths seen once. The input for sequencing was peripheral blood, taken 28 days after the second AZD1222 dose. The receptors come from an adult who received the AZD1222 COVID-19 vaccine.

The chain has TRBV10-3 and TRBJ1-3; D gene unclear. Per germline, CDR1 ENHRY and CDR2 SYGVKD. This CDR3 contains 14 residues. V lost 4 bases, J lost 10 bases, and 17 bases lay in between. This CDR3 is CAISGDISGGTIYF. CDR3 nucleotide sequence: TGTGCCATCAGTGGAGACATCTCTGGAGGGACCATATATTTT.

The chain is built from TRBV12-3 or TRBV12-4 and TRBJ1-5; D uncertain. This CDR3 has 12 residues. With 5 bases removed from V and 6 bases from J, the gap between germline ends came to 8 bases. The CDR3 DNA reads TGTGCCAGCAGTCGTGATGTTCAGCCCCAGCATTTT. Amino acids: CASSRDVQPQHF.

The CDR3 region is CASSSPNEQYF. The CDR3 region has the DNA TGTGCCAGCAGCTCCCCCAACGAGCAGTACTTC. This rearrangement joins TRBV7-2 to TRBJ2-7; D gene unclear. The CDR3 extends over 11 amino acids. Germline CDR1 is SGHTA and CDR2 is FQGNSA. With 4 bases removed from V and 5 bases from J, the gap between germline ends came to 6 bases.

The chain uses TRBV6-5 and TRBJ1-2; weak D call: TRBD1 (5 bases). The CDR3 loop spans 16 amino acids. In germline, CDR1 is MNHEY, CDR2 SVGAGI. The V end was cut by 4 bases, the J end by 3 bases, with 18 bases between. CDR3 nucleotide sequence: TGTGCCAGCAGTTCCCTCCGGGACCCACGAGACTATGGCTACACCTTC. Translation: CASSSLRDPRDYGYTF.

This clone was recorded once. The CDR3, as DNA: TGTGCCAGCAGTCCGGGAACGGGCTATGGCTACACCTTC. This sequence encodes CASSPGTGYGYTF. The rearrangement uses TRBV6-6 and TRBJ1-2; D unresolved. There are 13 residues in the CDR3. Germline CDR1 MNHNY, CDR2 SVGAGI (reference sequence). The ends were cut back, 5 bases at V and 4 bases at J, with 11 bases in the middle.

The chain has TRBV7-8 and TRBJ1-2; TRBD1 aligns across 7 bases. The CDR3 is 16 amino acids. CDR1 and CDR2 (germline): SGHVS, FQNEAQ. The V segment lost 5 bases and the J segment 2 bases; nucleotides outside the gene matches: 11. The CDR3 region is CASSPNHRGGNYGYTF. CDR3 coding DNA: TGTGCCAGCAGCCCCAACCACAGGGGCGGCAACTATGGCTACACCTTC.

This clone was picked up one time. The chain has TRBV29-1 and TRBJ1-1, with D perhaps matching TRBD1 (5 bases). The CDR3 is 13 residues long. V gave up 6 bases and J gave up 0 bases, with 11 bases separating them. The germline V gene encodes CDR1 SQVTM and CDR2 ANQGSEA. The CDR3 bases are TGCAGCGTGGTGACAGTTATGAACACTGAAGCTTTCTTT. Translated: CSVVTVMNTEAFF.

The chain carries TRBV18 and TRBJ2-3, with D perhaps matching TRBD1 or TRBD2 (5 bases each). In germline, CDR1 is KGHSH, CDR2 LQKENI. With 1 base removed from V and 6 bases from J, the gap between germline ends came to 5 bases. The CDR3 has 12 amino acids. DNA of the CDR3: TGTGCCAGCTCACCACGGGGGGATACGCAGTATTTT. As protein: CASSPRGDTQYF.

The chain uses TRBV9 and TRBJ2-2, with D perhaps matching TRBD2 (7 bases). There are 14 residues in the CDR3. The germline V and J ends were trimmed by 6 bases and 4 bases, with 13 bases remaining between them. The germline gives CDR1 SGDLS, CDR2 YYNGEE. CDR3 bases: TGTGCCAGCACCCAGAGGGGGGGCACCGGGGAGCTGTTTTTT. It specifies CASTQRGGTGELFF.

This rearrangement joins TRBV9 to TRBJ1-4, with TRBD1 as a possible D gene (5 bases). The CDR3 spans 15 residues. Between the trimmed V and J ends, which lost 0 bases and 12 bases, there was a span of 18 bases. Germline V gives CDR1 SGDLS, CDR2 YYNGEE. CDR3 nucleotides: TGTGCCAGCAGCGTAGGCCGGCAAGCCTGGGGGGAACTGTTTTTT. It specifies CASSVGRQAWGELFF. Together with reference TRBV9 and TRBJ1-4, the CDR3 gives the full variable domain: DSGVTQTPKHLITATGQRVTLRCSPRSGDLSVYWYQQSLDQGLQFLIQYYNGEERAKGNILERFSAQQFPDLHSELNLSSLELGDSALYFCASSVGRQAWGELFFGSGTQLSVL.

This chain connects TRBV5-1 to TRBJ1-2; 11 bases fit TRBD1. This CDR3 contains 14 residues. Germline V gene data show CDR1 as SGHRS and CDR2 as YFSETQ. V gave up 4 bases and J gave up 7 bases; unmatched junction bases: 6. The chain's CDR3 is CASSRGQGEGGYTF. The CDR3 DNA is TGCGCCAGCAGCCGGGGACAGGGGGAAGGTGGCTACACCTTC.

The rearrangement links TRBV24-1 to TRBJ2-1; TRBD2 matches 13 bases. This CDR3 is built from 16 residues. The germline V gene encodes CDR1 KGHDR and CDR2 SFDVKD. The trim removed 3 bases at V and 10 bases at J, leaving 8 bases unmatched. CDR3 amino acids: CATSDPTSGRAGEQFF. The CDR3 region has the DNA TGTGCCACCAGTGATCCTACTAGCGGGAGGGCTGGGGAGCAGTTCTTC.

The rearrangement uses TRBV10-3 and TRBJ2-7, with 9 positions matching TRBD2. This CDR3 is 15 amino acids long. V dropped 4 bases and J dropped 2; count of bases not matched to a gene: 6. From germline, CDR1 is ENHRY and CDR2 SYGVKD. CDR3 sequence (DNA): TGTGCCATCAGTGTTGGCCTAGCGGGAACCTACGAGCAGTACTTC. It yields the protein CAISVGLAGTYEQYF.

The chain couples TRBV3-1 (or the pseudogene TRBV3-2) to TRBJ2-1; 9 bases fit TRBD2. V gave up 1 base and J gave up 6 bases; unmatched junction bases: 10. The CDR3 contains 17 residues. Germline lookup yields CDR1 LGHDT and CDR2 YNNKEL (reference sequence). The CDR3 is CASSQVSGRTSSNEQFF. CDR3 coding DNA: TGTGCCAGCAGCCAAGTCAGCGGGAGGACCTCTAGCAATGAGCAGTTCTTC.

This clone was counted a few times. The CDR3 reads CASSVEAGIQPQHF. As DNA, the CDR3 is TGTGCCAGCAGCGTAGAAGCGGGGATTCAGCCCCAGCATTTT. The rearrangement links TRBV9 to TRBJ1-5, with D unclear. This CDR3 spans 14 amino acids. With 0 bases removed from V and 6 bases from J, the gap between germline ends came to 10 bases. Germline loops: CDR1 SGDLS, CDR2 YYNGEE. The full variable domain, its missing parts supplied by reference TRBV9 and TRBJ1-5, is DSGVTQTPKHLITATGQRVTLRCSPRSGDLSVYWYQQSLDQGLQFLIQYYNGEERAKGNILERFSAQQFPDLHSELNLSSLELGDSALYFCASSVEAGIQPQHFGDGTRLSIL.

The CDR3 sequence is CASSPPGLVPQYF. CDR3 in DNA: TGTGCCAGCAGCCCGCCGGGACTAGTCCCCCAGTACTTC. This rearrangement joins TRBV9 to TRBJ2-5; TRBD2 aligns across 8 bases. Trimming removed 4 bases from V and 9 bases from J; junction bases left unmatched: 8. The CDR3 extends over 13 amino acids. CDR1 SGDLS and CDR2 YYNGEE come from the germline V gene.

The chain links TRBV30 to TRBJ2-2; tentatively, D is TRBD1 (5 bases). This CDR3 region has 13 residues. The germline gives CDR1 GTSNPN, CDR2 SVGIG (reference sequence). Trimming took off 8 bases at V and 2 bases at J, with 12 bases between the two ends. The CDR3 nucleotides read TGTGCCGTAGGACATGAAAACACCGGGGAGCTGTTTTTT. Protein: CAVGHENTGELFF.

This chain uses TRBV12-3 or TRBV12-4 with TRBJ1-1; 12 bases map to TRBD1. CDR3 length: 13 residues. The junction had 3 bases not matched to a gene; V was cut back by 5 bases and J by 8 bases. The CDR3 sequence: CASSPGTGGEAFF. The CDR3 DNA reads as TGTGCCAGCAGTCCGGGGACAGGGGGCGAAGCTTTCTTT.

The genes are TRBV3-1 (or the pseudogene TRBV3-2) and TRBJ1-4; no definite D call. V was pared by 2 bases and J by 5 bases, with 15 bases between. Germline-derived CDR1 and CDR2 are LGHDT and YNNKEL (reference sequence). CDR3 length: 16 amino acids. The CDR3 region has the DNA TGTGCCAGCAGCCAAAGACCCGGCCAAAGCAATGAAAAACTGTTTTTT. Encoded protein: CASSQRPGQSNEKLFF.

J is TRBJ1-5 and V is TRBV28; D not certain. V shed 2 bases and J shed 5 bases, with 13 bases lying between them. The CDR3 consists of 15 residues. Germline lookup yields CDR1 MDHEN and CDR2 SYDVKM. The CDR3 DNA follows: TGTGCCAGCAGTTTAGGCGGCAGGCGATATCAGCCCCAGCATTTT. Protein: CASSLGGRRYQPQHF.

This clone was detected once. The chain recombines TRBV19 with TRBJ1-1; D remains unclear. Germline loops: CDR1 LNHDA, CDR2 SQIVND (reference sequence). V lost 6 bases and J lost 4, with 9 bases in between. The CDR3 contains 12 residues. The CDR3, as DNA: TGTGCCAGTAGGGATGAGGGCACTGAAGCTTTCTTT. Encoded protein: CASRDEGTEAFF.

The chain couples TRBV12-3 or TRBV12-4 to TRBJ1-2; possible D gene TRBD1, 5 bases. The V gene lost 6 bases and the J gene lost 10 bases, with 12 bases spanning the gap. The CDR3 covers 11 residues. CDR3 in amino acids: CASRGEGDYTF. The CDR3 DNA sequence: TGTGCCAGCAGAGGGGAAGGAGACTACACCTTC.

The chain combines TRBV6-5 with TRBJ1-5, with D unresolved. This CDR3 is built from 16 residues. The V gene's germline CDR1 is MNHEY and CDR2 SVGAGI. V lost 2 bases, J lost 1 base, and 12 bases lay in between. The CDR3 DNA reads TGTGCCAGCAGTTACGGTCGGGGTTACAGCAATCAGCCCCAGCATTTT. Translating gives CASSYGRGYSNQPQHF.

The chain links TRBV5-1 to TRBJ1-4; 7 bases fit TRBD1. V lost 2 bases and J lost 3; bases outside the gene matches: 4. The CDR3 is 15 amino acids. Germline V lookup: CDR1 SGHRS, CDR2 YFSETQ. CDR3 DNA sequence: TGCGCCAGCAGCTTAGACAGGGTTCCTAATGAAAAACTGTTTTTT. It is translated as CASSLDRVPNEKLFF. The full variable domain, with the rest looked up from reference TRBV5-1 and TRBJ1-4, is KAGVTQTPRYLIKTRGQQVTLSCSPISGHRSVSWYQQTPGQGLQFLFEYFSETQRNKGNFPGRFSGRQFSNSRSEMNVSTLELGDSALYLCASSLDRVPNEKLFFGSGTQLSVL.